The subject of this entry is one T cell receptor (beta chain). This sample was included in a study of technical replicates of blood from a few donors. Trimming stripped 3 bases from V and 9 bases from J, with 6 bases between. The CDR3 has 11 residues. The germline gives CDR1 SNHLY, CDR2 FYNNEI. Clones were sequenced by immunoSEQ multiplex PCR, and TCRdb holds only the in-frame ones, with some missing. Here the sample spans around 71,000 clones, about nine tenths being singletons. Sequences were obtained from T cells isolated from PBMCs. The genes are TRBV2 and TRBJ2-1, with a weak D call TRBD2 (5 bases). The clonotype was recovered from a human donor in good health. The DNA for the CDR3 is TGTGCCAGCAGTGACGGAGGTGAGCAGTTCTTC. Residues: CASSDGGEQFF.